This T cell receptor (beta chain) comes out of a study of neoadjuvant anti-PD-1 for oral cavity cancer. Study-wide points: Non-responders to neoadjuvant nivolumab had significantly more clonal PBMC T cells than responders.

Blood libraries mostly used 450 to 550 ng genomic DNA, six replicates each. Clones were sequenced by immunoSEQ multiplex PCR, and TCRdb holds only the in-frame ones, with some missing. There are tens of thousands of clones in the sample; about 84% occur only once, and around 3.1% lies in the top ten. Remarks on this clone: The antigen remains unidentified.

This material consisted of PBMCs, taken before nivolumab (anti-PD-1) treatment. The receptor was derived from a person aged 35 to 85 with oral cavity squamous cell carcinoma.

Here the CDR3 reads CASSDRSTDTQYF. The CDR3 DNA sequence: TGTGCCAGCAGCGACAGGAGCACAGATACGCAGTATTTT. The J gene is TRBJ2-3, the V gene TRBV2, with D perhaps TRBD1 (6 bases). V was trimmed by 6 bases and J by 0 bases, leaving 7 bases between them. The CDR3 runs 13 residues. Germline CDR1 SNHLY, CDR2 FYNNEI.